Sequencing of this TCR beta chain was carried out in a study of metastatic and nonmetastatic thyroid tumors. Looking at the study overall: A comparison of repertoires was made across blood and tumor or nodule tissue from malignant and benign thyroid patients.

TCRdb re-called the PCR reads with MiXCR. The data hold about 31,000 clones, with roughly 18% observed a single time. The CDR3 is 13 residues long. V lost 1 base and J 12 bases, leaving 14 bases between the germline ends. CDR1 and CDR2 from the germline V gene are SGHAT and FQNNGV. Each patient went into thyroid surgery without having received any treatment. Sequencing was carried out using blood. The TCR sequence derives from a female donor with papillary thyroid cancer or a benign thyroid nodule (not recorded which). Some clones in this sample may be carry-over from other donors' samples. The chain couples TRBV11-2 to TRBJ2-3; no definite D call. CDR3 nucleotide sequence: TGTGCCAGCAGCTTAGGGCTAGAAGAGACCCAGTATTTT. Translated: CASSLGLEETQYF.